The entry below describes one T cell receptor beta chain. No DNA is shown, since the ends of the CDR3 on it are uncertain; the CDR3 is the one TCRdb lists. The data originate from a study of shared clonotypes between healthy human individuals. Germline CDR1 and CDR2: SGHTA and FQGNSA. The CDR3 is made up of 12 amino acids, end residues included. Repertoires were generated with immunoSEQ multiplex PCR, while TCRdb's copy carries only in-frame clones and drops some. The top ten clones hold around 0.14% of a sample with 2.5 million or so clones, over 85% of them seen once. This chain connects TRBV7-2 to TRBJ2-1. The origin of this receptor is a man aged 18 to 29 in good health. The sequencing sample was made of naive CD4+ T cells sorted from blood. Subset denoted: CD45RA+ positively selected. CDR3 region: CASSFVARGSFF.